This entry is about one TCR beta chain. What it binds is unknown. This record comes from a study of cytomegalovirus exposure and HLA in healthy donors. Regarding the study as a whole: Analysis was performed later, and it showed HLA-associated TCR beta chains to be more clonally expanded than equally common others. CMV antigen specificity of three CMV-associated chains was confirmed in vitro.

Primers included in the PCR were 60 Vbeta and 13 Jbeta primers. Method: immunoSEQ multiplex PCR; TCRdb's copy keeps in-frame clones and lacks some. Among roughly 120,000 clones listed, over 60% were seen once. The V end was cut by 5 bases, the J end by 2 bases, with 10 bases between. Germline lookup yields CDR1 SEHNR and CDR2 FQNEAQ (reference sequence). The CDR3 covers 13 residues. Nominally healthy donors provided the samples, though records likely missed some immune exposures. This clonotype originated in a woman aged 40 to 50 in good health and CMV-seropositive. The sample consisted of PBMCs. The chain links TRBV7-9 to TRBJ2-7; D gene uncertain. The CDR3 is CASSPATPYEQYF. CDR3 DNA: TGTGCCAGCAGCCCAGCGACCCCCTACGAGCAGTACTTC.